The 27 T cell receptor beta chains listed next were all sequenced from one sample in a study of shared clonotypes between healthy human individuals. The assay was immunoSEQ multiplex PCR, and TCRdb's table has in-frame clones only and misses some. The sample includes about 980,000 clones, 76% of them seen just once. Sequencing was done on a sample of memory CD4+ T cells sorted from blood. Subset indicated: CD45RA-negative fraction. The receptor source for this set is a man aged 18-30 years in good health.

The CDR3 DNA sequence: TGTGCTAGTGGTTTGGTCGTTGCGGGAGTATTGGATACGCAGTATTTT. Its translation: CASGLVVAGVLDTQYF. This rearrangement joins TRBV12-5 to TRBJ2-3; 7 bases align to TRBD2. The V and J ends lost 0 bases and 6 bases, in that order; junction bases with no gene match: 9. CDR3 size: 16 residues. Germline CDR1 reads LGHNT; CDR2 reads FRNRAP.

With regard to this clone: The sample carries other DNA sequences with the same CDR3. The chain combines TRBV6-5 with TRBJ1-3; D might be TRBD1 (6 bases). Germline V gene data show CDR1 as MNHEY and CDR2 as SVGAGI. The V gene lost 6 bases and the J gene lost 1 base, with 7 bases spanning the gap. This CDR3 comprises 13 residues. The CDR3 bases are TGTGCCAGCAGAAGGGGGTCTGGAAACACCATATATTTT. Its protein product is CASRRGSGNTIYF.

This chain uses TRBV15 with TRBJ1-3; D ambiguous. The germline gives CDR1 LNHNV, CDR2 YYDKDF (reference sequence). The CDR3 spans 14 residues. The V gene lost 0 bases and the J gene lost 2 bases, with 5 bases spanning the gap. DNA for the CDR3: TGTGCCACCAGCAGAGATTTGGCTGGAAACACCATATATTTT. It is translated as CATSRDLAGNTIYF.

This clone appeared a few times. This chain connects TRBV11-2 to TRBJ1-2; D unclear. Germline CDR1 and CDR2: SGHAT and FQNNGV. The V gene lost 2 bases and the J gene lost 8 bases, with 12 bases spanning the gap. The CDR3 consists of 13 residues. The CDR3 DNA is TGTGCCAGCAGCTTAATCCGGGTTGGGGGCTACACCTTC. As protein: CASSLIRVGGYTF.

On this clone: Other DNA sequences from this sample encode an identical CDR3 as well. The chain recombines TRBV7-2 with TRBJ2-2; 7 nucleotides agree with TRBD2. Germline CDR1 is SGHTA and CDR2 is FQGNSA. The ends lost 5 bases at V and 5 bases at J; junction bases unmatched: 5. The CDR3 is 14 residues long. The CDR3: CASSLGGVTGELFF. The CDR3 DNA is TGTGCCAGCAGCCTGGGAGGGGTGACCGGGGAGCTGTTTTTT.

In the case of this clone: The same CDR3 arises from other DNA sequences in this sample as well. CDR3 sequence: CASSFTGGADTQYF. The CDR3 bases are TGTGCCAGCAGCTTTACAGGGGGCGCGGATACGCAGTATTTT. The chain employs TRBV11-2 and TRBJ2-3; 9 bases map to TRBD1. From germline, CDR1 is SGHAT and CDR2 FQNNGV. The CDR3 has 14 amino acids. V was pared by 3 bases and J by 6 bases, with 4 bases of the junction left unmatched. The full variable domain, in which reference TRBV11-2 and TRBJ2-3 provide the parts outside the CDR3, is EAGVAQSPRYKIIEKRQSVAFWCNPISGHATLYWYQQILGQGPKLLIQFQNNGVVDDSQLPKDRFSAERLKGVDSTLKIQPAKLEDSAVYLCASSFTGGADTQYFGPGTRLTVL.

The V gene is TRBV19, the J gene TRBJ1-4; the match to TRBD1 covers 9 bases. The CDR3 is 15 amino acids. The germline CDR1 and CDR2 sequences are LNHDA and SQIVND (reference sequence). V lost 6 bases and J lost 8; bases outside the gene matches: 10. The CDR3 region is CASSLGQGIGEKLFF. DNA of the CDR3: TGTGCCAGTAGCCTGGGACAGGGAATAGGAGAAAAACTGTTTTTT. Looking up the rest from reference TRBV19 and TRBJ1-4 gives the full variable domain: DGGITQSPKYLFRKEGQNVTLSCEQNLNHDAMYWYRQDPGQGLRLIYYSQIVNDFQKGDIAEGYSVSREKKESFPLTVTSAQKNPTAFYLCASSLGQGIGEKLFFGSGTQLSVL.

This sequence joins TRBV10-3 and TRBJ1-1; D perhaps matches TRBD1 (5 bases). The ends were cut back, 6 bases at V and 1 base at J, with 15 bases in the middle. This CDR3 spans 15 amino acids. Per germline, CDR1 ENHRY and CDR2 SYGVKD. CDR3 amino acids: CAIREGEVQNTEAFF. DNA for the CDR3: TGTGCCATCAGGGAAGGGGAAGTTCAGAACACTGAAGCTTTCTTT.

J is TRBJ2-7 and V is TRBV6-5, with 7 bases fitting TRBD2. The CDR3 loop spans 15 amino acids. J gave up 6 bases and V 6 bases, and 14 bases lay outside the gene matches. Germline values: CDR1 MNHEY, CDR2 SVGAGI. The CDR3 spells CASSPIGGIRREQYF. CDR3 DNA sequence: TGTGCCAGCAGCCCTATCGGGGGGATCCGGCGCGAGCAGTACTTC.

The chain's CDR3 is CASSATGPAVNEQFF. In nucleotides, the CDR3 is TGTGCCAGCAGTGCGACGGGACCGGCAGTCAATGAGCAGTTCTTC. The chain uses TRBV2 and TRBJ2-1; D possibly matches TRBD1 or TRBD2 (5 bases each). The germline V gene encodes CDR1 SNHLY and CDR2 FYNNEI. The V end lost 4 bases, the J end lost 6 bases, and 16 bases lay between the germline ends. This CDR3 spans 15 amino acids.

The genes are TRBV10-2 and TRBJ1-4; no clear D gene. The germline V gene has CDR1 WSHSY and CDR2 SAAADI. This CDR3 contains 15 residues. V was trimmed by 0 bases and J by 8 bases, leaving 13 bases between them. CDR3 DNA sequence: TGCGCCAGCAGTGAGTCAAGTGGAGGAGCGGAAAAACTGTTTTTT. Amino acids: CASSESSGGAEKLFF.

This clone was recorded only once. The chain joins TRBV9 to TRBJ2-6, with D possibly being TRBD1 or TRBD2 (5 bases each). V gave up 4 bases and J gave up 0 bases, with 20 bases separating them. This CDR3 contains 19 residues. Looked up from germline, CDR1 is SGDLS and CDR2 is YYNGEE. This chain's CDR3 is CASSPHSGTGSSGANVLTF. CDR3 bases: TGTGCCAGCAGCCCACACTCCGGGACGGGAAGCTCTGGGGCCAACGTCCTGACTTTC.

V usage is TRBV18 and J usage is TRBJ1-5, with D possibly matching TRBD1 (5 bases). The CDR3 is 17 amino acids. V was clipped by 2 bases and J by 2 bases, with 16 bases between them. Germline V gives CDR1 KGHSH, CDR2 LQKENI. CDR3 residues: CASSPTRGGSGNQPQHF. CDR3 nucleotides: TGTGCCAGCTCACCAACACGGGGGGGATCGGGCAATCAGCCCCAGCATTTT.

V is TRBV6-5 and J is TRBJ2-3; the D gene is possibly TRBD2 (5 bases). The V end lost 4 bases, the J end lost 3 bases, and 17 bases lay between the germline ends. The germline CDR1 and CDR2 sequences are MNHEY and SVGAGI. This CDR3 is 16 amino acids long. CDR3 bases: TGTGCCAGCAGTTTGGATGGGCGACGGAGGACAGATACGCAGTATTTT. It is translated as CASSLDGRRRTDTQYF.

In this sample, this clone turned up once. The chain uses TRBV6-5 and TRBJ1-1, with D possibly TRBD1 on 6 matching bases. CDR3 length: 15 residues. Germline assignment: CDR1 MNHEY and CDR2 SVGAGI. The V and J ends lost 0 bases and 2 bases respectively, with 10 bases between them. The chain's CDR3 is CASSYSGGLNTEAFF. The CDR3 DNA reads TGTGCCAGCAGTTACTCAGGGGGGCTAAACACTGAAGCTTTCTTT.

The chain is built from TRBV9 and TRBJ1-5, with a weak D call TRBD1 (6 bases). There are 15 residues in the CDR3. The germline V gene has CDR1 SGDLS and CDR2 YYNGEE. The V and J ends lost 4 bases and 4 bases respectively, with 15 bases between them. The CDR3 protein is CASSQGGQLNQPQHF. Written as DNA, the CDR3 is TGTGCCAGCAGCCAAGGGGGGCAGCTGAATCAGCCCCAGCATTTT.

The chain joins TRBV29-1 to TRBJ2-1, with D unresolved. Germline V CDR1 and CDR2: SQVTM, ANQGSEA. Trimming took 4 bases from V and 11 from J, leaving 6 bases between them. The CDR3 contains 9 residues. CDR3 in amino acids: CSVVSKQFF. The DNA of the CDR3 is TGCAGCGTTGTATCCAAGCAGTTCTTC.

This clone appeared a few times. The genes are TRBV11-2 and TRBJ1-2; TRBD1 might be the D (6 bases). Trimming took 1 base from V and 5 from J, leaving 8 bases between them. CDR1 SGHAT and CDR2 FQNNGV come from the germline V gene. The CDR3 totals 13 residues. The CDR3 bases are TGTGCCAGCAGCTTAGGGACAGTATATGGCTACACCTTC. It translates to CASSLGTVYGYTF.

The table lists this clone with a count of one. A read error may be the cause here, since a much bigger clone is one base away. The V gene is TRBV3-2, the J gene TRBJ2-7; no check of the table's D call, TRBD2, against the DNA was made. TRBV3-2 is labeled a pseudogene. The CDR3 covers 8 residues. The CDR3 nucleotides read TGTGCCACCTGCGAGCAGTACTTC. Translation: CATCEQYF.

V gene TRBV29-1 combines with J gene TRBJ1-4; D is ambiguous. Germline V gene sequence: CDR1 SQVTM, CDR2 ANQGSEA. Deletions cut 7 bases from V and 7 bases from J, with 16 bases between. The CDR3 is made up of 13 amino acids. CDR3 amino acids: CSARSGSGEKLFF. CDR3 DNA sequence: TGCAGCGCCAGATCGGGCTCCGGTGAAAAACTGTTTTTT. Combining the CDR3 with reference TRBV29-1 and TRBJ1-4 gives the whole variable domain SAVISQKPSRDICQRGTSLTIQCQVDSQVTMMFWYRQQPGQSLTLIATANQGSEATYESGFVIDKFPISRPNLTFSTLTVSNMSPEDSSIYLCSARSGSGEKLFFGSGTQLSVL.

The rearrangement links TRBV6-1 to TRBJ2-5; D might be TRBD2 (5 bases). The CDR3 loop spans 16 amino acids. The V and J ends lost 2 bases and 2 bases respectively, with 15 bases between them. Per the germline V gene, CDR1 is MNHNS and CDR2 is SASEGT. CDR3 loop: CASSESPGSGQETQYF. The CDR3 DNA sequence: TGTGCCAGCAGTGAATCCCCGGGTTCGGGACAAGAGACCCAGTACTTC.

The CDR3 sequence: CASIKSGHPNQPQHF. DNA of the CDR3: TGTGCCAGTATAAAGTCGGGACACCCCAATCAGCCCCAGCATTTT. The rearrangement uses TRBV19 and TRBJ1-5; D may be TRBD1 (6 bases). This CDR3 comprises 15 residues. Germline V lookup: CDR1 LNHDA, CDR2 SQIVND (reference sequence). V shed 7 bases and J shed 3 bases, with 16 bases lying between them.

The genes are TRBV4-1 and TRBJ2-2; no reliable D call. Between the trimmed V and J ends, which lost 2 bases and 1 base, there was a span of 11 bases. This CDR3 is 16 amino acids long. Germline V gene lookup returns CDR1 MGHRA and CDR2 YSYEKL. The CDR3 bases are TGCGCCAGCAGCCAACGCCGGGTGGGGAACACCGGGGAGCTGTTTTTT. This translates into CASSQRRVGNTGELFF.

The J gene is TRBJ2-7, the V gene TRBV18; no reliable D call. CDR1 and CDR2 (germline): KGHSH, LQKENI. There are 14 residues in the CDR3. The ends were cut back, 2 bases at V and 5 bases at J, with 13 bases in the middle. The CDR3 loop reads CASSPEARNNEQYF. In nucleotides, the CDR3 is TGTGCCAGCTCACCAGAGGCAAGAAATAACGAGCAGTACTTC. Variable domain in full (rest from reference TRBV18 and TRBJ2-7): NAGVMQNPRHLVRRRGQEARLRCSPMKGHSHVYWYRQLPEEGLKFMVYLQKENIIDESGMPKERFSAEFPKEGPSILRIQQVVRGDSAAYFCASSPEARNNEQYFGPGTRLTVT.

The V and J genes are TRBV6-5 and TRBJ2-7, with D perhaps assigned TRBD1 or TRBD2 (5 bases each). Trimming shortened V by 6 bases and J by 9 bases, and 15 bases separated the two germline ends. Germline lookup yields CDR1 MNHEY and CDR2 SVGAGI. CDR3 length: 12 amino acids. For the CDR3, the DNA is TGTGCCAGCAGCTCCCGGGGCACCGGGCAGTACTTC. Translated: CASSSRGTGQYF.

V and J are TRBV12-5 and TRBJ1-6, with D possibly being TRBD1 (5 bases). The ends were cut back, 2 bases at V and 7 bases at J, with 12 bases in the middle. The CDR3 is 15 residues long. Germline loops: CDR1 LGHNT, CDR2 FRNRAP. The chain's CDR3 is CASGLRGPENSPLHF. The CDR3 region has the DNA TGTGCTAGTGGTTTGAGGGGTCCTGAGAATTCACCCCTCCACTTT.

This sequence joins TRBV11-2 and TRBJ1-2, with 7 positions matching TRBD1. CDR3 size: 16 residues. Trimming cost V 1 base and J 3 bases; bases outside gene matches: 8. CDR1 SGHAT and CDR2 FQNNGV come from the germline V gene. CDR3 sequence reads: CASSLGNTGVDYGYTF. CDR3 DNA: TGTGCCAGCAGCTTAGGGAATACAGGGGTGGACTATGGCTACACCTTC.